One T cell receptor (beta chain) is described in this entry. Sequencing was at deep level. The repertoire was sequenced with immunoSEQ multiplex PCR; TCRdb's copy has only in-frame clones and lacks some. Seen here are 190,000 or so clones, over 80% observed once, and the top ten hold around 0.067%. The CDR3 contains 15 residues. The germline CDR1 and CDR2 sequences are MDHEN and SYDVKM. This record comes from a study of shared clonotypes between healthy human individuals. The TCR originated in a woman aged 30 to 39 in good health. Sequenced: naive CD4+ T cells sorted from blood. Subset defined: CD45RA+ positively selected. This chain links TRBV28 with TRBJ2-5; D unresolved. The better agreement between TRBJ2-7 and the DNA end casts doubt on the J call. The CDR3 coding sequence is TGTGCCAGCAGTCTACCTCTGGGCTCTCTCTACGAGCAGTACTTC. This encodes CASSLPLGSLYEQYF.